What follows are 5 T cell receptor beta chains derived from one specimen sequenced in a study of PD-1 blockade in classical Hodgkin lymphoma. The data were produced by immunoSEQ multiplex PCR, yet TCRdb's version contains in-frame clones alone and is incomplete. Of around 23,000 clones in the sample, 70% to 90% are singletons; the top ten hold around 25%. The time point here: cycle 4 day 1 (C4D1), after less than 7 weeks of nivolumab. Following autologous stem cell transplantation, relapse occurred in every patient, and exposure to brentuximab vedotin varied. Here the sequenced sample was peripheral blood mononuclear cells (PBMCs), taken before the fourth cycle of nivolumab. These receptors were collected from a human donor with classical Hodgkin lymphoma.

The V call is TRBV29-1, the J call TRBJ1-1; perhaps TRBD1 as D (6 bases). Germline CDR1 is SQVTM and CDR2 is ANQGSEA. The ends were cut back, 0 bases at V and 10 bases at J, with 18 bases in the middle. CDR3 size: 14 residues. The DNA for the CDR3 is TGCAGCGTTGAAGAGGGTGTTGGGACATCTACAGCTTTCTTT. This encodes CSVEEGVGTSTAFF.

V gene TRBV11-3 combines with J gene TRBJ2-2; 9 bases match TRBD2. V was clipped by 3 bases and J by 1 base; unmatched bases: 6. Germline V gene lookup returns CDR1 SGHNT and CDR2 YENEEA. There are 17 residues in the CDR3. CDR3 residues: CASSFQRGALNTGELFF. The CDR3 coding sequence is TGTGCCAGCAGCTTCCAGCGGGGGGCTTTGAACACCGGGGAGCTGTTTTTT. Together with reference TRBV11-3 and TRBJ2-2, the CDR3 gives the full variable domain: EAGVVQSPRYKIIEKKQPVAFWCNPISGHNTLYWYLQNLGQGPELLIRYENEEAVDDSQLPKDRFSAERLKGVDSTLKIQPAELGDSAVYLCASSFQRGALNTGELFFGEGSRLTVL.

J is TRBJ1-4 and V is TRBV27; TRBD1 matches 8 bases. J was trimmed by 4 bases and V by 5 bases; bases with no gene match: 6. The length of the CDR3 is 15 residues. The V gene's germline CDR1 is MNHEY and CDR2 SMNVEV (reference sequence). CDR3 protein: CASSQGATINEKLFF. For the CDR3, the DNA is TGTGCCAGCAGTCAGGGGGCGACGATTAATGAAAAACTGTTTTTT.

This clone was seen a single time. The chain has TRBV7-9 and TRBJ1-1; D not resolved. Germline CDR1 reads SEHNR; CDR2 reads FQNEAQ (reference sequence). Trimming removed 5 bases at V and 3 bases at J, with 10 bases between. The CDR3 has 13 residues. CDR3 in amino acids: CASSPPAYTEAFF. Here the CDR3 DNA reads TGTGCCAGCAGCCCTCCTGCGTACACTGAAGCTTTCTTT. The whole variable domain, remainder taken from reference TRBV7-9 and TRBJ1-1, is DTGVSQNPRHKITKRGQNVTFRCDPISEHNRLYWYRQTLGQGPEFLTYFQNEAQLEKSRLLSDRFSAERPKGSFSTLEIQRTEQGDSAMYLCASSPPAYTEAFFGQGTRLTVV.

The rearrangement links TRBV6-1 to TRBJ1-5; D gene uncertain. Germline CDR1 and CDR2: MNHNS and SASEGT. The V end lost 5 bases, the J end lost 1 base, and 6 bases lay between the germline ends. The CDR3 runs to 13 residues. The CDR3 DNA is TGTGCCAGCAGTCCGTGGAGCAATCAGCCCCAGCATTTT. Amino acids: CASSPWSNQPQHF.